Listed below are T cell receptor beta chains from one sample, sequenced in a study of OX40 agonist ivuxolimab in advanced cancers. The protocol was immunoSEQ multiplex PCR, while the TCRdb copy is restricted to in-frame clones and leaves out a portion. Here the sample spans some 41,000 clones, roughly 90% being singletons. The sequences come from CD4+ or CD8+ T cells sorted from blood, collected in a trial of the OX40 agonist ivuxolimab. The receptors come from an adult with an advanced solid tumor such as melanoma, head and neck, liver or kidney cancer. CDR3s include the opening cysteine and the closing phenylalanine or tryptophan. A D gene is named only where the DNA matches it firmly. Clone size, where shown, is once, few, many, or a class for clones that have expanded.

TRBJ2-7	-	-	TRBV19	TGTGCCAGTAGTCCAAATGTCGGTTACGAGCAGTACTTC	CASSPNVGYEQYF
TRBJ2-7	TRBD1	-	TRBV6-5	TGTGCCAGCAGGGGACAGGGGGGTCCTTACGAGCAGTACTTC	CASRGQGGPYEQYF
TRBJ1-1	-	-	TRBV7-8	TGTGCCAGCAGTAAGTGGCAGAAGACTAACACTGAAGCTTTCTTT	CASSKWQKTNTEAFF
TRBJ1-2	-	-	TRBV11-2	TGTGCCAGCAGCTTAGGAAAGGCGGGAGGCTACACCTTC	CASSLGKAGGYTF
TRBJ1-1	-	-	TRBV30	TGTGCCTGGACAGGGATCATGAACACTGAAGCTTTCTTT	CAWTGIMNTEAFF
TRBJ2-3	-	-	TRBV11-2	TGTGCCAGCAGCTTAGTCGGGGATACGCAGTATTTT	CASSLVGDTQYF
TRBJ2-7	-	once	TRBV6-6	TGTGCCAGCAGTTACCCCGGAAAGAACGAGCAGTACTTC	CASSYPGKNEQYF
TRBJ2-7	-	-	TRBV25-1	TGTGCCAGCAGTGCAACAGGGCTGGTCATAGGGCAGTACTTC	CASSATGLVIGQYF
TRBJ1-2	-	-	TRBV27	TGTGCCAGCAGTCACAGTCTTAACTATGGCTACACCTTC	CASSHSLNYGYTF
TRBJ1-2	-	many	TRBV4-1	TGCGCCAGCAGCCAACTACATAACCCCCTCTATGGCTACACCTTC	CASSQLHNPLYGYTF
TRBJ2-7	-	once	TRBV5-5	TGTGCCAGCAGCTTGGGAAGGCAGCGGAACTACGAGCAGTACTTC	CASSLGRQRNYEQYF
TRBJ2-1	-	once	TRBV28	TGTGCCAGCAGGGCCGAGGGGGGCCGACTCTACAATGAGCAGTTCTTC	CASRAEGGRLYNEQFF
TRBJ1-1	-	-	TRBV6-5	TGTGCCAGCAGTTACTCGATAGCCACTGAAGCTTTCTTT	CASSYSIATEAFF
TRBJ2-1	-	few	TRBV7-6	TGTGCCAGCAGCTTAAGGGTCGGGAGTATCTACAATGAGCAGTTCTTC	CASSLRVGSIYNEQFF
TRBJ1-1	TRBD1	-	TRBV7-6	TGTGCCAGCAGCGTGGACAGGGGGCTAACTGAAGCTTTCTTT	CASSVDRGLTEAFF